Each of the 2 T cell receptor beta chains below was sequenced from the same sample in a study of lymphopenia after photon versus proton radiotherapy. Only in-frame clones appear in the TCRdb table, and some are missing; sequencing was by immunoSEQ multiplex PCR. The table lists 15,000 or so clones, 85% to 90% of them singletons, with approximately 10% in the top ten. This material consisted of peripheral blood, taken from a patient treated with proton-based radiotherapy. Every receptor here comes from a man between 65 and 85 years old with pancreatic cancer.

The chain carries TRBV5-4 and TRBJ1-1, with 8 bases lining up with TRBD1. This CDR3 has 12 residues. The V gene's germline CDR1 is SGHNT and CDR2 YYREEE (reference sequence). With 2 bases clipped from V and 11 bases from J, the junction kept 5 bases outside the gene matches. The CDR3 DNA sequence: TGTGCCAGCAGCTTCCGGACAGGGCGGGCTTTCTTT. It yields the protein CASSFRTGRAFF.

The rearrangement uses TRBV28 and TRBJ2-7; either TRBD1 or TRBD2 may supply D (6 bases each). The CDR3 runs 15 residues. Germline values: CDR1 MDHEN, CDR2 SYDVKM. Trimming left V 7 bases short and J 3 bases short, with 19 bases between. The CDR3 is CASTPRGRSLYEQYF. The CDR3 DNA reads TGTGCCAGCACCCCTCGGGGGCGGAGTCTCTACGAGCAGTACTTC.